This entry concerns a single T cell receptor beta chain. This CDR3 contains 15 residues. The record originates from a study of blood T cell repertoires in COVID-19. In the study overall: Acute and convalescent COVID-19 samples came from the United States, Italy and Spain. The cDNA or gDNA used as material had been derived from T cells, B-cell-depleted T cells, or PBMCs.

As originally analysed: Estimation of nucleated cell counts relied on the amplification of reference gene primers. TCRdb's table, derived via immunoSEQ multiplex PCR, lists solely in-frame clones and lacks some. The DNA gave D and trimming, while V, J and clone size come from that table. Of around 300,000 clones listed, around 83% are singletons. This TCR derives from a man aged 25 to 40 with active or convalescent COVID-19. The specimen was peripheral blood. This sequence joins TRBV21-1 and TRBJ2-7; TRBD2, the table's D call, was not compared with the DNA. TRBV21-1 is recorded as a pseudogene. In DNA form, the CDR3 reads TGTGCCAGCACCGTTCTCCGACTAGCGGGCTACGAGCAGTACTTC. It specifies CASTVLRLAGYEQYF.